The following is a T cell receptor (beta chain) sequence with its context. Its target is not known. The sample is drawn from a study of T-cell memory formation after mild COVID-19. Study-level findings and limits: CD4+ contracting clones were mainly CM and EM; CD8+ ones, EMRA. Among clones contracting day 15 to 85, CD4/CD8 was balanced, whereas later expanders leaned CD4+.

TCRdb redid the calling of the 5' RACE reads with MiXCR, one entry per CDR3 protein. The sample carries a few hundred thousand distinct CDR3 sequences, roughly 18% recorded once. Material: PBMCs or a T cell subset sorted from them (not recorded which). The sequence was obtained from a man aged 18 to 30 who had mild COVID-19 (a few samples of this study predate the infection). Cell type and time point are not known.

CDR3 DNA: TGCGCCAGCAGCTTGGCGGGGCATCTCGTTTACAATGAGCAGTTCTTC. Encoded protein: CASSLAGHLVYNEQFF. V and J are TRBV5-1 and TRBJ2-1; D is tentatively TRBD1 or TRBD2 (5 bases each). V was shortened by 0 bases and J by 4 bases, with 14 bases between the two germline ends. Looked up from germline, CDR1 is SGHRS and CDR2 is YFSETQ. The CDR3 loop spans 16 amino acids.